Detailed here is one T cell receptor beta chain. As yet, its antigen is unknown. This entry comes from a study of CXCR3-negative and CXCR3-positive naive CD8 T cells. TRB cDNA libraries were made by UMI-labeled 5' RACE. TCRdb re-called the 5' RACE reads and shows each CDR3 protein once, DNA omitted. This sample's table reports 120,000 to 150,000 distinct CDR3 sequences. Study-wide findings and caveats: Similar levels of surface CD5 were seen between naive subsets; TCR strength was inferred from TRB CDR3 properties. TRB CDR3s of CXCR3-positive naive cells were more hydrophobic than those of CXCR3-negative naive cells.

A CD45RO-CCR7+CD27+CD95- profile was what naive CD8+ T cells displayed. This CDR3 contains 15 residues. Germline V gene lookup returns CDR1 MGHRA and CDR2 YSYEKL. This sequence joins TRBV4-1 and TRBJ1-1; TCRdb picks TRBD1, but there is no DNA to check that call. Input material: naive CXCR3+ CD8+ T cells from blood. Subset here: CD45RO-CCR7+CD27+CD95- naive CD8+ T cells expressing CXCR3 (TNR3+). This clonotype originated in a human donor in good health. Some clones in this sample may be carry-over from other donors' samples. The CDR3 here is CASSQETGMNTEAFF.